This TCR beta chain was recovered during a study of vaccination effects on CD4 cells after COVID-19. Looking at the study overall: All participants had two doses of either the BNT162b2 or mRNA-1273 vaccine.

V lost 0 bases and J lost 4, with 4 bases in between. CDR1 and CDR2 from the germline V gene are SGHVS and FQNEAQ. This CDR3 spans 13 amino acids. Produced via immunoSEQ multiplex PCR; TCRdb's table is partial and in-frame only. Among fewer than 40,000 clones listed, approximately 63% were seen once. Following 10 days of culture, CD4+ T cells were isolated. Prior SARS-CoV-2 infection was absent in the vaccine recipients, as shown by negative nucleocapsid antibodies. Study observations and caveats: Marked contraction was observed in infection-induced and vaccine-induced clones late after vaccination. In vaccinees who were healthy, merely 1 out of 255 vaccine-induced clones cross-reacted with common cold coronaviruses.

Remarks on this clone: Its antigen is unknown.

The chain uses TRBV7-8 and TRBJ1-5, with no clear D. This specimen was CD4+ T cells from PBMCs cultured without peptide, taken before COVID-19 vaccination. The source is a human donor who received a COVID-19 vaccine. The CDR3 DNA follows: TGTGCCAGCAGCTTAGCACGGAATCAGCCCCAGCATTTT. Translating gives CASSLARNQPQHF.